Each of the 4 T cell receptor beta chains below was sequenced from the same sample in a study of technical replicates of blood from several donors. The protocol was immunoSEQ multiplex PCR, while the TCRdb copy is restricted to in-frame clones and leaves out a portion. Seen here are almost 70,000 clones, around 91% observed once, and the top ten hold 0.38%. Sequencing input: T cells isolated from PBMCs. The receptor set was obtained from a human donor in good health.

The rearrangement uses TRBV7-8 and TRBJ2-1, with 10 bases identical to TRBD2. Trimming took 5 bases from V and 2 from J; bases not matched to a gene: 3. Germline loops: CDR1 SGHVS, CDR2 FQNEAQ. This CDR3 has 15 residues. The CDR3 DNA reads as TGTGCCAGCAGCACCAGCGGGAGGGCCTACAATGAGCAGTTCTTC. Translation gives CASSTSGRAYNEQFF.

This clone was detected only once. The rearrangement uses TRBV20-1 and TRBJ2-5; D possibly corresponds to TRBD1 (5 bases). Germline V gene sequence: CDR1 DFQATT, CDR2 SNEGSKA (reference sequence). The CDR3 spans 11 residues. V lost 5 bases, J lost 5 bases, and 9 bases lay in between. The CDR3 coding sequence is TGCAGTGCTCAGGGCCGGGAGACCCAGTACTTC. Residues: CSAQGRETQYF.

This clone came up a few times. The chain links TRBV6-1 to TRBJ1-1; 7 bases match TRBD1. Per the germline V gene, CDR1 is MNHNS and CDR2 is SASEGT. The length of the CDR3 is 12 residues. V was clipped by 6 bases and J by 6 bases; unmatched bases: 4. This CDR3 reads CASRDRWSEAFF. DNA for the CDR3: TGTGCCAGCAGGGACAGGTGGTCTGAAGCTTTCTTT.

J is TRBJ2-1 and V is TRBV7-9, with 15 bases identical to TRBD2. This CDR3 is 15 amino acids long. With V trimmed by 5 bases and J by 9 bases, 5 bases remained unmatched. Germline V gene sequence: CDR1 SEHNR, CDR2 FQNEAQ (reference sequence). The CDR3 spells CASSPGLAGGIEQFF. The DNA for the CDR3 is TGTGCCAGCAGCCCGGGACTAGCGGGGGGTATTGAGCAGTTCTTC.